In this sample, the clone carrying this TCR beta chain turned up a few times. Antigen unknown. Study results and limitations: Tumor Treg TCRs overlapped most with tumor naive CD4+ cells.

Semi-nested PCR with Nested Universal Primer A followed constant-region reverse priming of full-length variable regions. TCRdb called the 5' RACE reads again in MiXCR, with one record for every CDR3 protein. The sample holds roughly 9,900 distinct CDR3 sequences; around a third are singletons and the top ten take approximately 5.1%. J was trimmed by 5 bases and V by 5 bases; bases with no gene match: 5. The germline V gene encodes CDR1 KGHDR and CDR2 SFDVKD. The CDR3 loop spans 14 amino acids. Treg sorting used a CD4+CD25+CD127-/low gate. The J gene is TRBJ2-1, the V gene TRBV24-1, with 7 bases aligning to TRBD1. The receptor was derived from a female donor with breast cancer. Source material: Tregs sorted from blood. The CDR3, as DNA: TGTGCCACCAGTGCGAGGGGACAGCACAATGAGCAGTTCTTC. Translating gives CATSARGQHNEQFF.